This T cell receptor (beta chain) was found in a study of human thymus T cells. CDR3 size: 14 residues. The germline V gene has CDR1 SGHAT and CDR2 FQNNGV. V dropped 5 bases and J dropped 2 bases, with 11 bases sitting between them. Generated by immunoSEQ multiplex PCR, the TCRdb table keeps only in-frame clones and is missing some. The sample lists about 120,000 clones, around 94% occurring once. Corrective cardiac surgery supplied the resected thymus tissue. The receptor was isolated from a boy younger than two with a congenital heart defect but otherwise immunologically healthy. The sequenced sample consisted of thymus tissue. V is TRBV11-2 and J is TRBJ2-3; D is perhaps TRBD2 (6 bases). CDR3 region: CASSHGGSTDTQYF. CDR3 coding DNA: TGTGCCAGCAGCCACGGGGGTTCCACAGATACGCAGTATTTT.